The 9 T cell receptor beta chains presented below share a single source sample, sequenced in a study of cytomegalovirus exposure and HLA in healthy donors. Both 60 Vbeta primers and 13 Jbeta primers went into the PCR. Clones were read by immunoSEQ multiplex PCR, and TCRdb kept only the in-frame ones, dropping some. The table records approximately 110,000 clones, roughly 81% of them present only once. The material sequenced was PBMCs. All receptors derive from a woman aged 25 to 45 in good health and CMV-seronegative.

The CDR3 is CASSLAGLAGFLGHEQFF. The CDR3 DNA reads TGTGCCAGCAGCTTAGCTGGACTAGCGGGATTCCTCGGTCATGAGCAGTTCTTC. The chain links TRBV7-2 to TRBJ2-1; 12 nucleotides align to TRBD2. This CDR3 is 18 amino acids long. Germline V gene data show CDR1 as SGHTA and CDR2 as FQGNSA. With 0 bases clipped from V and 8 bases from J, the junction kept 11 bases outside the gene matches.

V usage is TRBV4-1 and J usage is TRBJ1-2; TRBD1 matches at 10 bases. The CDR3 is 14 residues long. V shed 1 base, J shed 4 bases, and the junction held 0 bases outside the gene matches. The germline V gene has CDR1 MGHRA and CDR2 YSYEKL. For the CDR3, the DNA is TGCGCCAGCAGCCAAGGGACAGGGGGCTATGGCTACACCTTC. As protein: CASSQGTGGYGYTF.

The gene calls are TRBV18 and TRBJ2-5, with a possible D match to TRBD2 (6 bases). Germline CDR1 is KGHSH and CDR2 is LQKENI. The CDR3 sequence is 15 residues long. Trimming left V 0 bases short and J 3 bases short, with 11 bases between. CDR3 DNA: TGTGCCAGCTCACCACCGGTGTTAGCGGAAGAGACCCAGTACTTC. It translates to CASSPPVLAEETQYF.

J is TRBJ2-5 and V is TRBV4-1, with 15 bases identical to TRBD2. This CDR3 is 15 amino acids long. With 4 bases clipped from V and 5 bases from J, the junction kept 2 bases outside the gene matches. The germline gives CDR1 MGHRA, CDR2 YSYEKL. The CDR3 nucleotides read TGCGCCAGCAGCCCTGGGACTAGCGGGAGGGAGACCCAGTACTTC. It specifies CASSPGTSGRETQYF.

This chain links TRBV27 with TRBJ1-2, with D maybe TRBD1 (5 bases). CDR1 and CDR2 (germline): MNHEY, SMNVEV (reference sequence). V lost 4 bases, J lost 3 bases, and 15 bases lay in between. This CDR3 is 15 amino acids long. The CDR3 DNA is TGTGCCAGCAGTTATGGGGGGGAGACCCACTATGGCTACACCTTC. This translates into CASSYGGETHYGYTF.

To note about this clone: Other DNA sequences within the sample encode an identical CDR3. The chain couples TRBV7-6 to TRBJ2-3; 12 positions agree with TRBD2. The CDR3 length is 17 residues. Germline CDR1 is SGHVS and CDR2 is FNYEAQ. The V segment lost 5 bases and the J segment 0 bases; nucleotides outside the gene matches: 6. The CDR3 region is CASSPLAGGTSTDTQYF. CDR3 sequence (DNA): TGTGCCAGCAGCCCCCTAGCGGGGGGGACCAGCACAGATACGCAGTATTTT.

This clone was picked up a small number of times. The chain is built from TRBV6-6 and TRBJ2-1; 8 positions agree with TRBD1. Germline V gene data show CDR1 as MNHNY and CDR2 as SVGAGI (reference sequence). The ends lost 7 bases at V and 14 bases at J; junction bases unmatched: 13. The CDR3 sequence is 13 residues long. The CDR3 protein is CASTGTGLLGEFF. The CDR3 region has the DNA TGTGCCAGCACCGGGACAGGCCTTTTGGGGGAGTTCTTC.

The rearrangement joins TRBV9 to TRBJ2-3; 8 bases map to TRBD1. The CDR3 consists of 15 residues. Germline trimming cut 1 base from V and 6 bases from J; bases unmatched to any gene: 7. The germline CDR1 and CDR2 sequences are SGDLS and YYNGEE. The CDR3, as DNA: TGTGCCAGCAGCGTACTGCCAGGGGGCGCGGATACGCAGTATTTT. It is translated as CASSVLPGGADTQYF.

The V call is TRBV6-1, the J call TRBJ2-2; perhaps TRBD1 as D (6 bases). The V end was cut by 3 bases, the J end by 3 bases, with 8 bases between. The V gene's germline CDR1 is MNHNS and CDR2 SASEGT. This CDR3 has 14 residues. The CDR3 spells CASSESGDTGELFF. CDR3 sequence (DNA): TGTGCCAGCAGTGAGTCAGGGGACACCGGGGAGCTGTTTTTT.